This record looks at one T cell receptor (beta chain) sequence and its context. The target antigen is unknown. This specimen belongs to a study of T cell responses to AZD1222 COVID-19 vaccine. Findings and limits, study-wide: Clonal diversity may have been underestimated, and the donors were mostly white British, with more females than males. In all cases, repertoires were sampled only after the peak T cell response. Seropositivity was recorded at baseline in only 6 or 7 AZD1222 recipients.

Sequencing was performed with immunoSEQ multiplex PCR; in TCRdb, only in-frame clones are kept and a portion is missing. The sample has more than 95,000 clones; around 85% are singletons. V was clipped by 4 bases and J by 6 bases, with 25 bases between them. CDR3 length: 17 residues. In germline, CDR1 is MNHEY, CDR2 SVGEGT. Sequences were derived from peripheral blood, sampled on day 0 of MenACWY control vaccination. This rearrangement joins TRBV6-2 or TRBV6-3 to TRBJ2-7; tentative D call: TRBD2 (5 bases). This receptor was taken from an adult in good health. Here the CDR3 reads CASSSPLRGMASTEQYF. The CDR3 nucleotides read TGTGCCAGCAGTTCGCCTCTGCGAGGGATGGCCTCCACCGAGCAGTACTTC.